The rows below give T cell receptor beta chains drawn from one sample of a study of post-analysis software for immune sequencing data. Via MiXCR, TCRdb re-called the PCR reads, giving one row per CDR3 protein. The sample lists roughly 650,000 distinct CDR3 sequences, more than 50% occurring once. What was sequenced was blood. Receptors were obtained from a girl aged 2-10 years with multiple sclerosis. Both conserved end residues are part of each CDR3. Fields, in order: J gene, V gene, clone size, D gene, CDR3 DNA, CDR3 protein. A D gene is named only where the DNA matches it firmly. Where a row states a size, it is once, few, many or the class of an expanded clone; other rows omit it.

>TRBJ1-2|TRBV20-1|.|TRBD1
TGCAGTGCTAGAGGTCAAGGGGGCGACTATGGCTACACCTTC
CSARGQGGDYGYTF
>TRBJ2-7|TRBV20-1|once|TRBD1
TGCAGTGCTAGAGGGATCCACCGGGACAGGGGCTACGAGCAGTACTTC
CSARGIHRDRGYEQYF
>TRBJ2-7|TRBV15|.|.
TGTGCCACCAGCAGAGACAGGGGACGGGACGAGCAGTACTTC
CATSRDRGRDEQYF
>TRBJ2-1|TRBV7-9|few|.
TGTGCCAGCAGCTTGATGGGGGTCGATGAGCAGTTCTTC
CASSLMGVDEQFF
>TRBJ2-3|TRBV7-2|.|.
TGTGCCAGCAGCTTAGCGTCCGGGGCAGATACGCAGTATTTT
CASSLASGADTQYF
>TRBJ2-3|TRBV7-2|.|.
TGTGCCAGCAGCCCCTCTAGCGCAGATACGCAGTATTTT
CASSPSSADTQYF
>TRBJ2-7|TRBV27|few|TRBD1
TGTGCCAGCAGTTGGACAGGGACCTACGAGCAGTACTTC
CASSWTGTYEQYF
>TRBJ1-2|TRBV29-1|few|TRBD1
TGCAGCGTTGAGGGGACAGATGGCTACACCTTC
CSVEGTDGYTF
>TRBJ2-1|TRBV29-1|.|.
TGCAGCGTTGATAGGGTCGACGGCAATGAGCAGTTCTTC
CSVDRVDGNEQFF
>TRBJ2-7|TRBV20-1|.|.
TGCAGTGCTAGTTCCCGGGAGACCATGGGCGACGAGCAGTACTTC
CSASSRETMGDEQYF
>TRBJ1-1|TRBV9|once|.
TGTGCCAGCAGCGTAGACGGTCGTGAAGCTTTCTTT
CASSVDGREAFF
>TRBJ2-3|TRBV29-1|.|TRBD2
TGCAGCGTTGAAGCTAGCGGGATCACAGATACGCAGTATTTT
CSVEASGITDTQYF
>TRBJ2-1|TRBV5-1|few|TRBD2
TGCGCCAGCAGCCATAGAGGAGCGGGGGATTACAATGAGCAGTTCTTC
CASSHRGAGDYNEQFF
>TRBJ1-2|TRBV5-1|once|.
TGCGCCAGCAGCCGGCAGGCGGAGTATGGCTACACCTTC
CASSRQAEYGYTF
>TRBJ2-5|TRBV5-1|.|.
TGCGCCAGCAGCCTGGAAAAATCTACGCAGTACTTC
CASSLEKSTQYF
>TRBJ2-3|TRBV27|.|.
TGTGCCACCCATGGGACGAAAGATACGCAGTATTTT
CATHGTKDTQYF
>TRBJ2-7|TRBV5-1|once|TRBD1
TGCGCCAGCAGCTGGACAGGGTTCGACGAGCAGTACTTC
CASSWTGFDEQYF
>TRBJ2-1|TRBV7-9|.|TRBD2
TGTGCCAGCAGCTCCACCGGACTAGCGGGGGACAATGAGCAGTTCTTC
CASSSTGLAGDNEQFF
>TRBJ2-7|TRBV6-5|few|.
TGTGCCAGCAGAACAGTGAGCTCCTACGAGCAGTACTTC
CASRTVSSYEQYF
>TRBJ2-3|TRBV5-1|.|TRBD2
TGCGCCAGCAGCGAGGGACTAGCGGGATTCACAGATACGCAGTATTTT
CASSEGLAGFTDTQYF
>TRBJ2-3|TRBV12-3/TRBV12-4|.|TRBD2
TGTGCCAGCAGTTCTCCGACTAGCGGGCTGGATACGCAGTATTTT
CASSSPTSGLDTQYF
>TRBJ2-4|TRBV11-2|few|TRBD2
TGTGCCAGCAGGCCGGGACTACAAGCCAAAAACATTCAGTACTTC
CASRPGLQAKNIQYF
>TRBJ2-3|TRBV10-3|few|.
TGTGCCGCGTCAGGTCACGACCGCTCCACAGATACGCAGTATTTT
CAASGHDRSTDTQYF
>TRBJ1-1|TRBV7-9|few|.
TGTGCCAGCTGGGGGTCAATGAACACTGAAGCTTTCTTT
CASWGSMNTEAFF
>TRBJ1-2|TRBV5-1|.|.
TGCGCCAGCAGCTTGGACCGCTCCGACTATGGCTACACCTTC
CASSLDRSDYGYTF
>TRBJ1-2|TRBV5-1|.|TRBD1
TGCGCCAGCACCCGGACAGGGACGGACTATGGCTACACCTTC
CASTRTGTDYGYTF
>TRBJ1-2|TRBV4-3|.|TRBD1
TGCGCCAGCAGCCAAGACGGGACAGGGGACTATGGCTACACCTTC
CASSQDGTGDYGYTF
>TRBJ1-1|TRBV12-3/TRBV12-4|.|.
TGTGCCAGCAGTTTAAGAGGGAGCGCTTTCTTT
CASSLRGSAFF
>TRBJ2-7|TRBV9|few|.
TGTGCCAGCAGCGTAGGAGATAGCGCGTCTTACGAGCAGTACTTC
CASSVGDSASYEQYF
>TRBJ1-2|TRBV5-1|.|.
TGCGCCAGCAGCCTGGGAAGTGCAGAGAACTATGGCTACACCTTC
CASSLGSAENYGYTF
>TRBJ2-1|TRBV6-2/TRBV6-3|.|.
TGTGCCAGCAGTTACGTTCCGTCAGGGCACGACAATGAGCAGTTCTTC
CASSYVPSGHDNEQFF
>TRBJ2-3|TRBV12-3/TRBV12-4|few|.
TGTGCCAGCAGTTTAGAGGGGCCAATCACAGATACGCAGTATTTT
CASSLEGPITDTQYF
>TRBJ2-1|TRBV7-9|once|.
TGTGCCAGCAGCTTAAGTATTTATGGGGGTGGGGGGAATGAGCAGTTCTTC
CASSLSIYGGGGNEQFF
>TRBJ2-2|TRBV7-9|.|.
TGTGCCAGCAGCCGGACTTTGAACACCGGGGAGCTGTTTTTT
CASSRTLNTGELFF
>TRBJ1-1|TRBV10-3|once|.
TGTGCCATCAGTGAGTCCTGGGGGCGCGGAGGGGATGAAGCTTTCTTT
CAISESWGRGGDEAFF
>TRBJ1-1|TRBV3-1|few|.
TGTGCCAGCAGCCATCACCAGGGACGGGACACTGAAGCTTTCTTT
CASSHHQGRDTEAFF
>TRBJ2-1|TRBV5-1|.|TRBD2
TGCGCCAGCAGCTTCGGGACTACTCACAATGAGCAGTTCTTC
CASSFGTTHNEQFF
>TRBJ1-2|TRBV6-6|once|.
TGTGCCGGACGGGGGATCTCAAACTATGGCTACACCTTC
CAGRGISNYGYTF
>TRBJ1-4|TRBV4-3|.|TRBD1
TGCGCCAGCAGCCGGGCCCCACGGGGACAGGGTGATGAAAAACTGTTTTTT
CASSRAPRGQGDEKLFF
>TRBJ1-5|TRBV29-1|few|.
TGCAGCGTTGGGGGGAATGATCAGCCCCAGCATTTT
CSVGGNDQPQHF
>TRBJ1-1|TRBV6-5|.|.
TGTGCCAGCAGTTACCGTGCAGGGCCCCCGAATGAAGCTTTCTTT
CASSYRAGPPNEAFF
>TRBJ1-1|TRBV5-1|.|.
TGCGCCAGCAGCTTGGAGGCCGGGGCTAGGACTGAAGCTTTCTTT
CASSLEAGARTEAFF
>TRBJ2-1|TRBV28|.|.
TGTGCCAGCACGCGGGCCAGCCTCAATGAGCAGTTCTTC
CASTRASLNEQFF
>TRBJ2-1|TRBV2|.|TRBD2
TGTGCCGCCGCAAAAGGTCTAGCGGGGAACAATGAGCAGTTCTTC
CAAAKGLAGNNEQFF
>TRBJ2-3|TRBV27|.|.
TGTGCCAGCAGCCCAGAGAGCTACGAGTCCCAGGGCACAGATACGCAGTATTTT
CASSPESYESQGTDTQYF
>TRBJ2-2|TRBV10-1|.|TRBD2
TGCGCCAGCGGACGGGACTACAACACCGGGGAGCTGTTTTTT
CASGRDYNTGELFF
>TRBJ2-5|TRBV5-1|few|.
TGCGCCAGCCCCACATCCCAGTACTTC
CASPTSQYF
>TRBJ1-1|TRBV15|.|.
TGTGCCACCACCGCCCCCCAATCTGGGGGAGCTTTCTTT
CATTAPQSGGAFF
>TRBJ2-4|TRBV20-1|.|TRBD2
TGCAGTGCTAGAGATGGTACGGCTAGCGGGAGGGCGGCCATTCAGTACTTC
CSARDGTASGRAAIQYF